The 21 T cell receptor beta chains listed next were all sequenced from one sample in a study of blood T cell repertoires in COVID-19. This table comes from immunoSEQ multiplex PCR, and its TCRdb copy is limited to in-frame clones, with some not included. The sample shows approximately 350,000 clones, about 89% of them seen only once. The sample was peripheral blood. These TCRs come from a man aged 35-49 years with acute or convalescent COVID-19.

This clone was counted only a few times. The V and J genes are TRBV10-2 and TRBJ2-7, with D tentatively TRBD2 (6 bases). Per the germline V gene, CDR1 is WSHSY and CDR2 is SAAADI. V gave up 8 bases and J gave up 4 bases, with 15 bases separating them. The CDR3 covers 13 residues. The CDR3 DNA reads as TGCGCCAGCCGTCGACCACTAGCTTACGAGCAGTACTTC. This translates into CASRRPLAYEQYF.

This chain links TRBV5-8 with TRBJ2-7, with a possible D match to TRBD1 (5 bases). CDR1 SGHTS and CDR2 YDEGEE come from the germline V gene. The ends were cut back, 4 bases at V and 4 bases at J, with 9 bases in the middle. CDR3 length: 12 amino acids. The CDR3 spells CASSKDRYEQYF. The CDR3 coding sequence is TGTGCCAGCAGCAAAGACAGATACGAGCAGTACTTC.

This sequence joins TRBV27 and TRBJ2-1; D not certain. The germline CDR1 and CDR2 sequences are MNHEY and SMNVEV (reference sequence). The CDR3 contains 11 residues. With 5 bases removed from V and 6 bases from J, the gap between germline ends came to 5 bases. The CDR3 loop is CASSHSNEQFF. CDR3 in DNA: TGTGCCAGCAGTCATTCCAATGAGCAGTTCTTC.

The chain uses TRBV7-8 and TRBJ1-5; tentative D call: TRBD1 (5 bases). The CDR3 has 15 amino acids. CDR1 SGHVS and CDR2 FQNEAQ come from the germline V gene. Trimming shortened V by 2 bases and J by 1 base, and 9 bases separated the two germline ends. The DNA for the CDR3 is TGTGCCAGCAGCTTACTTCGACAGAGCAATCAGCCCCAGCATTTT. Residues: CASSLLRQSNQPQHF.

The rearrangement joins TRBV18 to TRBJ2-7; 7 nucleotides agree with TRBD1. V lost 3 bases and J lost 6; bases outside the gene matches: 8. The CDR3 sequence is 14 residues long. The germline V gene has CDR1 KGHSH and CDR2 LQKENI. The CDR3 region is CASSPGTATIEQYF. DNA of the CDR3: TGTGCCAGCTCACCCGGGACAGCTACGATCGAGCAGTACTTC.

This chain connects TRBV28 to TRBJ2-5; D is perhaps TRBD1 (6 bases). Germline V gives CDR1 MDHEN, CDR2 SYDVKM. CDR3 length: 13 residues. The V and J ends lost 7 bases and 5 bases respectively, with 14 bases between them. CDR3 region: CASNGQTHETQYF. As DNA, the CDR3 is TGTGCCAGCAATGGACAGACTCACGAGACCCAGTACTTC.

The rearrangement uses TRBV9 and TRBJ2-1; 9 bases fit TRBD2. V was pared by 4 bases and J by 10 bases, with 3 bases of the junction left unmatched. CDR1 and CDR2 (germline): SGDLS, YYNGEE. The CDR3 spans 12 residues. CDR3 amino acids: CASSSGTSEQFF. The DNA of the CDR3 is TGTGCCAGCAGCTCCGGGACTAGCGAGCAGTTCTTC. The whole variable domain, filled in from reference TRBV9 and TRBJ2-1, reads DSGVTQTPKHLITATGQRVTLRCSPRSGDLSVYWYQQSLDQGLQFLIQYYNGEERAKGNILERFSAQQFPDLHSELNLSSLELGDSALYFCASSSGTSEQFFGPGTRLTVL.

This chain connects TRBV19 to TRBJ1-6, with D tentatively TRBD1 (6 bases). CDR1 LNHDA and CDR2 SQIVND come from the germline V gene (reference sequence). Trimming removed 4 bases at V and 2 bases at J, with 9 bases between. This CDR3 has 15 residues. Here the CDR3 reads CASSTTGTYNSPLHF. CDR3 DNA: TGTGCCAGTAGTACGACAGGTACCTATAATTCACCCCTCCACTTT.

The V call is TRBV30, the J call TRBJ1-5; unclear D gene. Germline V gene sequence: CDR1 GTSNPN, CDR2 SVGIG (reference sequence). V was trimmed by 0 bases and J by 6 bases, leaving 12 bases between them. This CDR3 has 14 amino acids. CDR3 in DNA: TGTGCCTGGAGTGTTAGCCAGTCCAGTCAGCCCCAGCATTTT. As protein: CAWSVSQSSQPQHF.

The DNA of the CDR3 is TGTGCCAGCAGCACCGAGACGGGTATGAACACTGAAGCTTTCTTT. It is translated as CASSTETGMNTEAFF. The V call is TRBV5-5, the J call TRBJ1-1; D call uncertain. Germline lookup yields CDR1 SGHKS and CDR2 YYEKEE (reference sequence). The length of the CDR3 is 15 residues. Deletions cut 4 bases from V and 0 bases from J, with 13 bases between.

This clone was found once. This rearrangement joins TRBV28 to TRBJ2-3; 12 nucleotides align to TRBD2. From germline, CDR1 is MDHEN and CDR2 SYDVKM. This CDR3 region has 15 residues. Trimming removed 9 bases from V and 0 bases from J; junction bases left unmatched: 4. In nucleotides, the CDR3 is TGTGCCAGTCGACTAGCGGGGGCTAGCACAGATACGCAGTATTTT. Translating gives CASRLAGASTDTQYF. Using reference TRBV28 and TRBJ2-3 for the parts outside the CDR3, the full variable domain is DVKVTQSSRYLVKRTGEKVFLECVQDMDHENMFWYRQDPGLGLRLIYFSYDVKMKEKGDIPEGYSVSREKKERFSLILESASTNQTSMYLCASRLAGASTDTQYFGPGTRLTVL.

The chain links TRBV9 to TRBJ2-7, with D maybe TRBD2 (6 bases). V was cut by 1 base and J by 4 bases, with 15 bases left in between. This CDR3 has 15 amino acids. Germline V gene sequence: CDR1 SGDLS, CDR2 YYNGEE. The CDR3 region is CASSVSGPGEYEQYF. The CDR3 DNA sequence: TGTGCCAGCAGCGTATCCGGACCGGGGGAATACGAGCAGTACTTC.

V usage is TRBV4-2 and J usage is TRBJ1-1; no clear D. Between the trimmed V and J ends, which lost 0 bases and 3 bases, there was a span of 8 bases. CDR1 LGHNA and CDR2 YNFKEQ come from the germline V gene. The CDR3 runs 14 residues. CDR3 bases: TGTGCCAGCAGCCAAGATGCGGGAGACACTGAAGCTTTCTTT. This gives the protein CASSQDAGDTEAFF.

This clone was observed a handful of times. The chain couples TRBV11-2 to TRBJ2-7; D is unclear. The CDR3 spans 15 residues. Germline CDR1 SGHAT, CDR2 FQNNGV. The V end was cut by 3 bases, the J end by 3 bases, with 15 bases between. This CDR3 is CASSFSSSSSYEQYF. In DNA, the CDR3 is TGTGCCAGCAGCTTCTCCTCTTCATCTAGCTACGAGCAGTACTTC. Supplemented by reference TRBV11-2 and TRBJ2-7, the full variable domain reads EAGVAQSPRYKIIEKRQSVAFWCNPISGHATLYWYQQILGQGPKLLIQFQNNGVVDDSQLPKDRFSAERLKGVDSTLKIQPAKLEDSAVYLCASSFSSSSSYEQYFGPGTRLTVT.

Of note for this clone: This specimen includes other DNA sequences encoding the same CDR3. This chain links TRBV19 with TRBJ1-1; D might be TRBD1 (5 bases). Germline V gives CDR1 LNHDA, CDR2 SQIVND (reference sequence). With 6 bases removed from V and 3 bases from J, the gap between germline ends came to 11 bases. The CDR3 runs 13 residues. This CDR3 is CASSGTADTEAFF. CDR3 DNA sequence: TGTGCCAGTAGCGGGACTGCCGACACTGAAGCTTTCTTT.

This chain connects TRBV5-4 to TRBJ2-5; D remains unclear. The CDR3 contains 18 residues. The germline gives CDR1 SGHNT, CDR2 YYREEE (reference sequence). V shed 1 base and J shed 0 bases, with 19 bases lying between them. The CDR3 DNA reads TGTGCCAGCAGCTTGCCTACTACGAATCCCCCGTACCAAGAGACCCAGTACTTC. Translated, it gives CASSLPTTNPPYQETQYF.

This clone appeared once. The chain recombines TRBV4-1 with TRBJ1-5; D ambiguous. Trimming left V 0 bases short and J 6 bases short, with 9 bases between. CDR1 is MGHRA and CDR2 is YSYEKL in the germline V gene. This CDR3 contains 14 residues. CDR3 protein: CASSQDRFVQPQHF. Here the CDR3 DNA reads TGCGCCAGCAGCCAAGACAGGTTTGTTCAGCCCCAGCATTTT.

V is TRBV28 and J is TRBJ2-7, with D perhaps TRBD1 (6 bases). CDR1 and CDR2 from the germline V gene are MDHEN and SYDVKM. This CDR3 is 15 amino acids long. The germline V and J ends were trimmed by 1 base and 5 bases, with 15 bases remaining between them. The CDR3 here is CASSLSPRGQDEQYF. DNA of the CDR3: TGTGCCAGCAGTTTATCACCCAGGGGCCAGGACGAGCAGTACTTC.

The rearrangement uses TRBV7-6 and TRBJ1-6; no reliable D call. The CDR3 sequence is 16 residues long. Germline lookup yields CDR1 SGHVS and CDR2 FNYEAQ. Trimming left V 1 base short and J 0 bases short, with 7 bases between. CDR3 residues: CASSLVESSYNSPLHF. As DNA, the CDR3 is TGTGCCAGCAGCTTAGTCGAGAGCTCCTATAATTCACCCCTCCACTTT.

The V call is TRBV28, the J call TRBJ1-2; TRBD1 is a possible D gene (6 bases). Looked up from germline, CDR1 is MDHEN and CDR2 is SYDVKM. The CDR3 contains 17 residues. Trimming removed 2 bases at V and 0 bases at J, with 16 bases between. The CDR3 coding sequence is TGTGCCAGCAGTTTACTAGCAGGGGACACCACTAACTATGGCTACACCTTC. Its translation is CASSLLAGDTTNYGYTF.

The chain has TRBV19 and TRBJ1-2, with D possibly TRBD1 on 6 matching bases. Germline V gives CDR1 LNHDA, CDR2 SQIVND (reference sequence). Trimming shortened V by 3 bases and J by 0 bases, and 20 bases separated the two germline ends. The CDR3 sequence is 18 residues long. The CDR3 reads CASSILRQATGTNYGYTF. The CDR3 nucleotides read TGTGCCAGTAGTATCCTCAGACAGGCCACCGGCACTAACTATGGCTACACCTTC.